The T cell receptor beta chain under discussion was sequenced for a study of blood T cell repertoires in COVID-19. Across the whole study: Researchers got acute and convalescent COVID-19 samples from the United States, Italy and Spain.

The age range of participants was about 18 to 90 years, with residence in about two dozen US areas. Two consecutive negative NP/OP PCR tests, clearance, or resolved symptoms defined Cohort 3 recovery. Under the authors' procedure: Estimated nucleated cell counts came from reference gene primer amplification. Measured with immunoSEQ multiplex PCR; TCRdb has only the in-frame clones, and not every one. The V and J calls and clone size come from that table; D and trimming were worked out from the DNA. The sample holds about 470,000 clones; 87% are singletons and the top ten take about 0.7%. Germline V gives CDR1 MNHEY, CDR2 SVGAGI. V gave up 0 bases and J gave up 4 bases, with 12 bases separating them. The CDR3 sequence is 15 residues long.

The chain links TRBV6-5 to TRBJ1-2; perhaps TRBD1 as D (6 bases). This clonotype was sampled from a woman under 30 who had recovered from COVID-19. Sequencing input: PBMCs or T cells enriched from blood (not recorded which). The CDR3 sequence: CASSYSWGGGYGYTF. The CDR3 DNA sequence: TGTGCCAGCAGTTACTCCTGGGGAGGGGGCTATGGCTACACCTTC.